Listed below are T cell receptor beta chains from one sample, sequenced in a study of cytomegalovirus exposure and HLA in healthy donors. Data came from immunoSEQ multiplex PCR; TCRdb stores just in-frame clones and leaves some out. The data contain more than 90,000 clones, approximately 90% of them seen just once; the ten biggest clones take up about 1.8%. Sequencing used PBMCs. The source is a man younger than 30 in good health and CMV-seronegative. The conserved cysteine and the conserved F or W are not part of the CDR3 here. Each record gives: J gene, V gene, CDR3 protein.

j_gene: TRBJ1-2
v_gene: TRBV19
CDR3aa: ASSILGGSTNYGYT

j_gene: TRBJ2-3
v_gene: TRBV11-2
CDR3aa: ASSLGGGSGTDTQY

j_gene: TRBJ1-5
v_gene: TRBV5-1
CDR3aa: ASSPTQGNQPQH

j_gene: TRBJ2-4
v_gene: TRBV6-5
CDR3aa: ASSSGTGFTKNIQY

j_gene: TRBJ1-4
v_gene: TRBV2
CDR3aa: ASSEQGVTNEKLF

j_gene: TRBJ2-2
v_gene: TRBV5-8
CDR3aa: ASSMEREAKNTGELF

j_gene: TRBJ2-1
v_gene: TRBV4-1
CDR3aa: ASSQTQVSSYNEQF

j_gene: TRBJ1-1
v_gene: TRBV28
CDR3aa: ASSLEGGNQGNTEAF

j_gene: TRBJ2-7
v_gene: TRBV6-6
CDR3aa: ASTMGSAYEQY

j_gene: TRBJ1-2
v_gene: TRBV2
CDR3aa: ASTRSQGVYGYT

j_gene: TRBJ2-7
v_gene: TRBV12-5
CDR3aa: ASGFGTSGEQY

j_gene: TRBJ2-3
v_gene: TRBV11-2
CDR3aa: ASSSRVTDTQY

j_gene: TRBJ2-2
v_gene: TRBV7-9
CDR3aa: ASSAGQGASGELF

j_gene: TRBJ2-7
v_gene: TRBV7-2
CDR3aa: ASSWGQGVSAYEQY

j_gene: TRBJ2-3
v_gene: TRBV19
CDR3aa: ASSSGADTQY

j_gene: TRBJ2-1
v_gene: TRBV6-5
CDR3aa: ASIKVDRVMNEQF

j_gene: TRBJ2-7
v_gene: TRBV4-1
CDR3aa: ASSQERVAGAYEQY

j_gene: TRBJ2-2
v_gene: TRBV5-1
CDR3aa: ASSLVTDTGELF